The clone carrying this T cell receptor (beta chain) has a count of ten or more. This sample was included in a study of patients and donors after allogeneic stem cell transplantation. V gave up 0 bases and J gave up 8 bases; unmatched junction bases: 5. The CDR3 extends over 14 amino acids. The germline V gene encodes CDR1 LGHNA and CDR2 YSLEER. MiXCR was run by TCRdb on the RT-PCR reads, yielding one entry per CDR3 protein. The table records roughly 940,000 distinct CDR3 sequences, roughly 18% of them present only once. Sequenced input: blood, either unsorted or a sorted T cell fraction (not recorded which). V and J are TRBV4-3 and TRBJ1-1, with TRBD1 matching over 8 bases. The clonotype was recovered from a human donor who was either an allogeneic HSCT recipient or a stem cell or donor lymphocyte infusion donor (not recorded which). It is not recorded whose cells these are; they may come from a transplant donor. The chain's CDR3 is CASSQDRQGAEAFF. CDR3 nucleotide sequence: TGCGCCAGCAGCCAAGATCGGCAGGGGGCAGAAGCTTTCTTT.